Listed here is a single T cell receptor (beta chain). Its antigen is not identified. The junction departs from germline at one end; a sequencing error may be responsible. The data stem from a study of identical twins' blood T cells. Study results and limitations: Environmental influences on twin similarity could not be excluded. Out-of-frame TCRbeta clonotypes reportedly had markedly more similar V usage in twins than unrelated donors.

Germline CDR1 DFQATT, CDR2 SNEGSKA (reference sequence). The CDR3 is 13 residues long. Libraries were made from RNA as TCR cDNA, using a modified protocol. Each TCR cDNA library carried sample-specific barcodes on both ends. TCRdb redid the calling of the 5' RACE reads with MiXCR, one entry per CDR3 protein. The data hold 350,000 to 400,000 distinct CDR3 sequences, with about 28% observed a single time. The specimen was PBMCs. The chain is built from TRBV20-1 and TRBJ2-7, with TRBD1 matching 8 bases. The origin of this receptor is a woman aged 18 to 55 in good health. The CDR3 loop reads CSAPTGDTYEQHF. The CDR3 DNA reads TGCAGTGCCCCGACAGGGGATACCTACGAGCAGCACTTC.